The 18 T cell receptor beta chains below were found in one sample sequenced in a study of T cell clones after liver transplantation. Generated by immunoSEQ multiplex PCR, the TCRdb table keeps only in-frame clones and is missing some. The profile shows about 47,000 clones, about nine tenths of them singletons. Here the sequenced sample was CD8+ T cells from blood, taken 12 months after liver transplant. All receptors derive from a human patient who received a liver transplant. Some T cells may be supplied by the graft donor.

This chain connects TRBV13 to TRBJ2-7; 7 positions agree with TRBD1. Germline assignment: CDR1 PRHDT and CDR2 FYEKMQ (reference sequence). The CDR3 length is 14 residues. V trimming: 5 bases; J trimming: 2 bases; junction bases outside the gene matches: 6. The CDR3 is CASSVGQTTYEQYF. CDR3 nucleotide sequence: TGTGCCAGCAGCGTGGGACAGACAACCTACGAGCAGTACTTC. Complete variable domain (other parts from reference TRBV13 and TRBJ2-7): AAGVIQSPRHLIKEKRETATLKCYPIPRHDTVYWYQQGPGQDPQFLISFYEKMQSDKGSIPDRFSAQQFSDYHSELNMSSLELGDSALYFCASSVGQTTYEQYFGPGTRLTVT.

The V call is TRBV7-9, the J call TRBJ1-5, with D hard to call. With 3 bases removed from V and 4 bases from J, the gap between germline ends came to 4 bases. CDR1 is SEHNR, CDR2 FQNEAQ, per germline (reference sequence). The CDR3 loop spans 12 amino acids. The CDR3 DNA reads as TGTGCCAGCAGCTTCGGAAATCAGCCCCAGCATTTT. The encoded protein is CASSFGNQPQHF.

This chain joins TRBV6-5 and TRBJ2-7; 11 bases are a match to TRBD2. CDR1 is MNHEY, CDR2 SVGAGI, per germline. The CDR3 sequence is 15 residues long. J gave up 2 bases and V 6 bases, and 6 bases lay outside the gene matches. CDR3 sequence reads: CASSATSGITYEQYF. The CDR3 nucleotides read TGTGCCAGCAGCGCGACTAGCGGGATCACCTACGAGCAGTACTTC.

This chain joins TRBV7-2 and TRBJ1-1, with a weak D call TRBD1 (6 bases). Germline values: CDR1 SGHTA, CDR2 FQGNSA. V was clipped by 11 bases and J by 8 bases, with 15 bases between them. The CDR3 length is 11 residues. This chain's CDR3 is CAAGGPGEAFF. CDR3 bases: TGTGCCGCTGGGGGGCCCGGGGAAGCTTTCTTT.

V usage is TRBV7-8 and J usage is TRBJ1-5; D unclear. V dropped 8 bases and J dropped 0 bases, with 14 bases sitting between them. CDR3 size: 15 residues. CDR1 is SGHVS and CDR2 is FQNEAQ in the germline V gene. CDR3 DNA: TGTGCCAGCGGCGACCCTTTCGATAGCAATCAGCCCCAGCATTTT. As protein: CASGDPFDSNQPQHF.

This chain links TRBV5-1 with TRBJ2-2; weak D call: TRBD2 (5 bases). Trimming pared 0 bases from V and 6 bases from J, leaving 12 bases between. CDR1 and CDR2 from the germline V gene are SGHRS and YFSETQ. CDR3 size: 15 residues. The CDR3, as DNA: TGCGCCAGCAGCTTGGGCCAGCTCGGGGCCGGGGAGCTGTTTTTT. This codes for CASSLGQLGAGELFF.

The chain joins TRBV5-6 to TRBJ2-7; 7 positions agree with TRBD1. This CDR3 spans 14 amino acids. V lost 1 base and J lost 2; bases outside the gene matches: 3. CDR1 and CDR2 from the germline V gene are SGHDT and YYEEEE. CDR3 region: CASSLRDSTYEQYF. The CDR3 DNA reads as TGTGCCAGCAGCTTGCGGGACAGTACCTACGAGCAGTACTTC.

The chain employs TRBV30 and TRBJ1-1; D call uncertain. Germline CDR1 is GTSNPN and CDR2 is SVGIG (reference sequence). V lost 1 base and J 1 base, leaving 4 bases between the germline ends. The CDR3 sequence is 12 residues long. CDR3 loop: CAWSAGNTEAFF. In DNA, the CDR3 is TGTGCCTGGAGTGCCGGGAACACTGAAGCTTTCTTT. The entire variable domain, with the rest obtained from reference TRBV30 and TRBJ1-1, is as follows: SQTIHQWPATLVQPVGSPLSLECTVEGTSNPNLYWYRQAAGRGLQLLFYSVGIGQISSEVPQNLSASRPQDRQFILSSKKLLLSDSGFYLCAWSAGNTEAFFGQGTRLTVV.

The rearrangement joins TRBV18 to TRBJ2-1; D might be TRBD1 (6 bases). The CDR3 sequence is 14 residues long. Germline V CDR1 and CDR2: KGHSH, LQKENI. Trimming pared 1 base from V and 5 bases from J, leaving 9 bases between. CDR3 region: CASSPRTVDNEQFF. In nucleotides, the CDR3 is TGTGCCAGCTCACCACGGACAGTAGACAATGAGCAGTTCTTC.

The chain is built from TRBV28 and TRBJ1-4, with unresolved D. The CDR3 sequence is 19 residues long. Looked up from germline, CDR1 is MDHEN and CDR2 is SYDVKM. V gave up 2 bases and J gave up 0 bases, with 19 bases separating them. The CDR3 sequence is CASSLKPARGKATNEKLFF. CDR3 bases: TGTGCCAGCAGTTTAAAACCCGCCCGGGGTAAGGCAACTAATGAAAAACTGTTTTTT.

The chain couples TRBV7-9 to TRBJ2-7; a weak D match, TRBD2 (6 bases). There are 15 residues in the CDR3. CDR1 is SEHNR and CDR2 is FQNEAQ in the germline V gene (reference sequence). The V and J ends lost 4 bases and 0 bases respectively, with 13 bases between them. The chain's CDR3 is CASSSRAGYSYEQYF. DNA of the CDR3: TGTGCCAGCAGCTCCCGAGCGGGCTACTCCTACGAGCAGTACTTC.

The V call is TRBV19, the J call TRBJ2-1; tentative D call: TRBD1 (5 bases). Trimming shortened V by 2 bases and J by 5 bases, and 10 bases separated the two germline ends. The CDR3 spans 14 residues. Germline CDR1 LNHDA, CDR2 SQIVND (reference sequence). This chain's CDR3 is CASSIRREHNEQFF. DNA for the CDR3: TGTGCCAGTAGTATACGCAGGGAACACAATGAGCAGTTCTTC.

V is TRBV10-2 and J is TRBJ1-5, with 7 nucleotides matching TRBD1. The germline V gene encodes CDR1 WSHSY and CDR2 SAAADI. The trim removed 4 bases at V and 4 bases at J, leaving 10 bases unmatched. CDR3 length: 16 residues. CDR3 in DNA: TGCGCCAGCAGTGGAAGCAAGGGGACAGATAATCAGCCCCAGCATTTT. It is translated as CASSGSKGTDNQPQHF.

This clone occurred a few times. This sequence joins TRBV7-8 and TRBJ2-7, with no clear D. This CDR3 spans 13 amino acids. Between the trimmed V and J ends, which lost 1 base and 0 bases, there was a span of 4 bases. Germline-derived CDR1 and CDR2 are SGHVS and FQNEAQ. CDR3 residues: CASSLDYSYEQYF. The CDR3 coding sequence is TGTGCCAGCAGCTTAGACTACTCCTACGAGCAGTACTTC.

The chain employs TRBV5-1 and TRBJ2-1, with a tentative D call TRBD1 (6 bases). From germline, CDR1 is SGHRS and CDR2 YFSETQ. The germline V and J ends were trimmed by 5 bases and 8 bases, with 17 bases remaining between them. This CDR3 spans 14 amino acids. Here the CDR3 reads CASSLQGRGDEQFF. CDR3 nucleotide sequence: TGCGCCAGCAGTTTACAGGGACGTGGCGATGAGCAGTTCTTC.

The gene calls are TRBV27 and TRBJ1-5; D possibly corresponds to TRBD1 (6 bases). Trimming took 0 bases from V and 6 from J, leaving 15 bases between them. CDR1 and CDR2 (germline): MNHEY, SMNVEV (reference sequence). The CDR3 is 16 residues long. The CDR3 reads CASSLSPGALGQPQHF. The CDR3 DNA follows: TGTGCCAGCAGTTTATCGCCGGGGGCGCTTGGTCAGCCCCAGCATTTT.

This clone appeared a few times. The genes are TRBV7-9 and TRBJ2-7; D gene ambiguous. The CDR3 is 11 amino acids. Germline V gives CDR1 SEHNR, CDR2 FQNEAQ (reference sequence). V was shortened by 2 bases and J by 7 bases, with 6 bases between the two germline ends. The CDR3 DNA reads TGTGCCAGCAGCTTAAAGACGGAGCAGTACTTC. Translated, it gives CASSLKTEQYF.

V usage is TRBV7-9 and J usage is TRBJ2-1; the D gene is possibly TRBD2 (5 bases). This CDR3 spans 18 amino acids. The V gene's germline CDR1 is SEHNR and CDR2 FQNEAQ (reference sequence). Trimming left V 4 bases short and J 0 bases short, with 19 bases between. The DNA for the CDR3 is TGTGCCAGCAGCTCAACGGTCCCTCAAGGGAGCTCCTACAATGAGCAGTTCTTC. It codes for CASSSTVPQGSSYNEQFF. Full variable domain (outside the CDR3, taken from reference TRBV7-9 and TRBJ2-1): DTGVSQNPRHKITKRGQNVTFRCDPISEHNRLYWYRQTLGQGPEFLTYFQNEAQLEKSRLLSDRFSAERPKGSFSTLEIQRTEQGDSAMYLCASSSTVPQGSSYNEQFFGPGTRLTVL.